There are a few counts of the clone carrying this TCR beta chain. Its matching antigen is unknown. The V end lost 5 bases, the J end lost 7 bases, and 14 bases lay between the germline ends. Per germline, CDR1 SEHNR and CDR2 FQNEAQ (reference sequence). CDR3 length: 14 residues. These data originate in a study of cytomegalovirus exposure and HLA in healthy donors. The PCR was carried out with 60 Vbeta primers and 13 Jbeta primers. Sequencing was performed with immunoSEQ multiplex PCR; in TCRdb, only in-frame clones are kept and a portion is missing. This repertoire shows 150,000 to 200,000 clones, approximately 85% found once; its top ten account for 2% to 2.5%. Study-level points and caveats: Presence/absence analysis assumed near-uniform sequencing depth across donors. The study recorded fewer than 200 TCR beta chains that were cytomegalovirus-associated. Specific recognition of CMV antigens was confirmed in vitro for three chains (all CMV-associated).

Specimen: PBMCs. V and J are TRBV7-9 and TRBJ1-4; possible D gene TRBD1, 6 bases. This sequence was found in a man in his late teens or twenties in good health and CMV-seropositive. The CDR3: CASSIRGGGEKLFF. CDR3 bases: TGTGCCAGCAGCATTAGGGGGGGCGGTGAAAAACTGTTTTTT.